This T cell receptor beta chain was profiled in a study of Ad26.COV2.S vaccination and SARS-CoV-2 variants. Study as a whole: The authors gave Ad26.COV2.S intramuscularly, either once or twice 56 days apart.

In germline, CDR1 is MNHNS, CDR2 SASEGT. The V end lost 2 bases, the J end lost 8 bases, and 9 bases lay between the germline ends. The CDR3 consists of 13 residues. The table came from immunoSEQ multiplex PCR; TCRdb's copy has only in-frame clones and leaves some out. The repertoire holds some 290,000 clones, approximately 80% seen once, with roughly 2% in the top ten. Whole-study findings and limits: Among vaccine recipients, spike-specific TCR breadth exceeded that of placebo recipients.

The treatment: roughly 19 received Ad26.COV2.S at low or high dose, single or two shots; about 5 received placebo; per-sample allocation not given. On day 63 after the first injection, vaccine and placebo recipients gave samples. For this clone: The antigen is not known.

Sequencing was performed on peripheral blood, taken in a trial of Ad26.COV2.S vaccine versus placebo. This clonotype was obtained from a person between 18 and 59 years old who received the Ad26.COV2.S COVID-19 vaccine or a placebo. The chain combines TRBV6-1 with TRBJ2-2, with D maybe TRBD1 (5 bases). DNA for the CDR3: TGTGCCAGCAGTGAAAGGGGATCAGGGGAGCTGTTTTTT. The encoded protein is CASSERGSGELFF.